Listed below are T cell receptor beta chains from one sample, sequenced in a study of T cells after yellow fever vaccination. Each CDR3 protein is one row after TCRdb ran MiXCR on the 5' RACE reads. The sample holds 450,000 to 600,000 distinct CDR3 sequences, 13% seen once. Sequenced material: PBMCs, taken on the day of the yellow fever booster vaccination. These receptors all come from a man aged 25-45 years who received the YFV17D yellow fever vaccine. CDR3s include the opening cysteine and the closing phenylalanine or tryptophan. Fields, in order: CDR3 DNA, CDR3 protein, V gene, clone size, J gene, D gene. A D gene is named only where the DNA matches it firmly. Only some rows state a clone size, as once, few, many or a class for expanded clones.

TGTGCCAGCAGTTACTACCCCACTCGAGACAGGATTGTCGATGAGCAGTTCTTC	CASSYYPTRDRIVDEQFF	TRBV6-2/TRBV6-3	.	TRBJ2-1	.
TGTGCCACTCTCGGAGGGCCTAAGAAGACTGAGCAGTTCTTC	CATLGGPKKTEQFF	TRBV7-9	few	TRBJ2-1	.
TGTGCCAGCAGTTACTCGATAGGGGTAGCAGGAGAGACCCAGTACTTC	CASSYSIGVAGETQYF	TRBV6-5	many	TRBJ2-5	.
TGTGCCAGCAGCTTTGGGGACTTGGGGAACACTGAAGCTTTCTTT	CASSFGDLGNTEAFF	TRBV7-9	few	TRBJ1-1	.
TGCAGCGTCCACGGTGGTGAGCAGTTCTTC	CSVHGGEQFF	TRBV29-1	.	TRBJ2-1	.
TGTGCCAGCAGAACAGGCGGGGACCATGGCTACACCTTC	CASRTGGDHGYTF	TRBV7-2	few	TRBJ1-2	.
TGCAGTGCTGCCGGGACTAGCGGGAGAATGGCAACAGATACGCAGTATTTT	CSAAGTSGRMATDTQYF	TRBV20-1	.	TRBJ2-3	TRBD2
TGCGCCAGCAGCCAAGATAATCCAGGCTTAGGGTACACCGGGGAGCTGTTTTTT	CASSQDNPGLGYTGELFF	TRBV4-3	few	TRBJ2-2	.
TGTGCCAGCAGGGCGGCAGGGAAGCAATCTGGGGCCAACGTCCTGACTTTC	CASRAAGKQSGANVLTF	TRBV28	few	TRBJ2-6	.
TGTACCAGCAGTTACTCGGGCAGGGGGGCTGAAAAACTGTTTTTT	CTSSYSGRGAEKLFF	TRBV6-5	.	TRBJ1-4	TRBD1
TGTGCCAGCAGCAGATTGAGCGGCTACGAGCAGTACTTC	CASSRLSGYEQYF	TRBV27	few	TRBJ2-7	.
TGCAGCGGGGGGGCGGATTACGGCTACACCTTC	CSGGADYGYTF	TRBV29-1	few	TRBJ1-2	.
TGTGCCAGCAGTTTTGGAGGGGGGGCCAACGTCCTGACTTTC	CASSFGGGANVLTF	TRBV11-2	.	TRBJ2-6	.
TGTGCCAGCAGCTTAGGCGGGCTCTCCTACAATGAGCAGTTCTTC	CASSLGGLSYNEQFF	TRBV11-3	many	TRBJ2-1	.
TGTGCCTGGAGTGTACACGGCTTCGGAACAAATGAGCAGTTCTTC	CAWSVHGFGTNEQFF	TRBV30	.	TRBJ2-1	.
TGTGCCAGCAGTTCCACGGGATCTTACTCTGGAAACACCATATATTTT	CASSSTGSYSGNTIYF	TRBV14	many	TRBJ1-3	.
TGCGCCAGCAGCTTGGAGGGGACTGGCAGCTCCTACGAGCAGTACTTC	CASSLEGTGSSYEQYF	TRBV5-1	many	TRBJ2-7	.
TGTGCCAGCAGCCTCCTAGTCCTCTACAATGAGCAGTTCTTC	CASSLLVLYNEQFF	TRBV7-2	few	TRBJ2-1	.
TGTGCCTGGAGTAGTCAGGCCGTAAACTATAATTCACCCCTCCACTTT	CAWSSQAVNYNSPLHF	TRBV30	.	TRBJ1-6	.
TGTGCCAGCAGTTTCGAGGGGCGCGGGCCCCAGCATTTT	CASSFEGRGPQHF	TRBV12-3/TRBV12-4	few	TRBJ1-5	.
TGTGCCAGCAGCCAAGATAAGGGGTGGAGTCCCGAGCAGTACTTC	CASSQDKGWSPEQYF	TRBV3-1	.	TRBJ2-7	.
TGCGCCAGCAGCTGGGGCCCCTGGCGGAGCTCCTACAATGAGCAGTTCTTC	CASSWGPWRSSYNEQFF	TRBV5-1	.	TRBJ2-1	.
TGTGCCAGCAGCGCTGGGACTAGCTTCGGGGAGCTGTTTTTT	CASSAGTSFGELFF	TRBV7-2	many	TRBJ2-2	TRBD2
TGTGCCAGCACGCCTCTTCGGGACAGATCCTACGAGCAGTACTTC	CASTPLRDRSYEQYF	TRBV6-2/TRBV6-3	few	TRBJ2-7	TRBD1
TGTGCCAGCAGGACATTTGCTGGTTTAGGAAATGAGCAGTTCTTC	CASRTFAGLGNEQFF	TRBV6-2/TRBV6-3	.	TRBJ2-1	.
TGTGCCAGCAGCTGGACGGGACTAGCAGCCAATGAGCAGTTCTTC	CASSWTGLAANEQFF	TRBV5-4	few	TRBJ2-1	TRBD2
TGTGCCAGCAGTTTTCCGCCGCCCATCAGGAATGAGCAGTTCTTC	CASSFPPPIRNEQFF	TRBV12-3/TRBV12-4	.	TRBJ2-1	.
TGTGCCAGCAGAGTACAGGGGGCCCCCAATCAGCCCCAGCATTTT	CASRVQGAPNQPQHF	TRBV7-2	few	TRBJ1-5	TRBD1
TGTGCCAGCTCACCAGATCTAGGCACCGGGGAGCTGTTTTTT	CASSPDLGTGELFF	TRBV18	.	TRBJ2-2	.
TGCGCCAGCAGCCAAGATTTTAGGAACTCCTACGAGCAGTACTTC	CASSQDFRNSYEQYF	TRBV4-3	few	TRBJ2-7	.
TGCAGTGCTAGAGATTCTAGCGGGATATGGAATGAGCAGTTCTTC	CSARDSSGIWNEQFF	TRBV20-1	.	TRBJ2-1	TRBD2
TGTGCCAGCAGTTTCTCAGGGAGGGGTGAAAAACTGTTTTTT	CASSFSGRGEKLFF	TRBV12-3/TRBV12-4	few	TRBJ1-4	.
TGTGCCACCAGTGGGGGACAGGGGGGTGACAATGAGCAGTTCTTC	CATSGGQGGDNEQFF	TRBV24-1	few	TRBJ2-1	TRBD1
TGTGCCAGCTCACCACCGCGGGTAGCGGAAGAGGATACGCAGTATTTT	CASSPPRVAEEDTQYF	TRBV18	few	TRBJ2-3	.
TGTGCCAGCTCACCTAAAACTAGCGCGAGCACAGATACGCAGTATTTT	CASSPKTSASTDTQYF	TRBV18	.	TRBJ2-3	TRBD2
TGTGCCAGCAGCGGACGGGCCATCGGGCACCAGCAACCCTCCTACGAGCAGTACTTC	CASSGRAIGHQQPSYEQYF	TRBV9	few	TRBJ2-7	.
TGTGCCAGCAGCCAAGGGGACAGCTACACCGGGGAGCTGTTTTTT	CASSQGDSYTGELFF	TRBV3-1	many	TRBJ2-2	TRBD1
TGTGCCAGCAGCTTTGACAAATCCCCCTACAATGAGCAGTTCTTC	CASSFDKSPYNEQFF	TRBV7-9	few	TRBJ2-1	.
TGCAGTGCTACCGGGACACCGAACTCCTACGAGCAGTACTTC	CSATGTPNSYEQYF	TRBV20-1	.	TRBJ2-7	.
TGTGCCAGCAGCTCTATGACTAGCGGGAGGAGTTGGAACACCGGGGAGCTGTTTTTT	CASSSMTSGRSWNTGELFF	TRBV11-2	few	TRBJ2-2	TRBD2
TGTGCCAGCAGTGAGCCTTCCTACAATGAGCAGTTCTTC	CASSEPSYNEQFF	TRBV25-1	.	TRBJ2-1	.
TGCAGTGCTAGAGGGACAGGCAGCTCCTACGAGCAGTACTTC	CSARGTGSSYEQYF	TRBV20-1	.	TRBJ2-7	TRBD1
TGCAGCGTTGACCGAGCGGGAATTAAAGGGGAGCAGTACTTC	CSVDRAGIKGEQYF	TRBV29-1	.	TRBJ2-7	TRBD2
TGTGCCATCAGTGAATATGGACAGAATTACGAGCAGTACTTC	CAISEYGQNYEQYF	TRBV10-3	few	TRBJ2-7	.
TGTGCCAGCAGTGGACAGGGGGGCCACTCCTACAATGAGCAGTTCTTC	CASSGQGGHSYNEQFF	TRBV27	.	TRBJ2-1	TRBD1
TGTGCCAGCAGCTGGGCGACCACAGATACGCAGTATTTT	CASSWATTDTQYF	TRBV13	.	TRBJ2-3	.
TGTGCCAGCAGCTCCCGGCTAGCGGGAGAAGAGACCCAGTACTTC	CASSSRLAGEETQYF	TRBV7-9	.	TRBJ2-5	TRBD2
TGTGCCAGCAGTGCCCCATCCTCTTGGACTAGCGGGAGGAGAGAGACCCAGTACTTC	CASSAPSSWTSGRRETQYF	TRBV28	.	TRBJ2-5	TRBD2
TGCAGTGCTAGACTAGCGGGAGATCCAGATACGCAGTATTTT	CSARLAGDPDTQYF	TRBV20-1	few	TRBJ2-3	TRBD2
TGTGCCTGGAGTGGGCCTAGCGAGGGGGTCAATGAGCAGTTCTTC	CAWSGPSEGVNEQFF	TRBV30	few	TRBJ2-1	.
TGTGCCAGCAAATTCGCAGGAGGGAAAGAGACCCAGTACTTC	CASKFAGGKETQYF	TRBV7-9	.	TRBJ2-5	.
TGTGCCAGCAGCTTCCAGACTAGCGGGTCTTCAGATACGCAGTATTTT	CASSFQTSGSSDTQYF	TRBV7-8	.	TRBJ2-3	TRBD2
TGTGCCAGCAGCTTTCCTACAGGGCGTGAAACTGAAGCTTTCTTT	CASSFPTGRETEAFF	TRBV5-4	once	TRBJ1-1	.
TGTGCCAGCAGTATGCTTGGACAGGGGGTCGCAAGCTCCTACAATGAGCAGTTCTTC	CASSMLGQGVASSYNEQFF	TRBV12-3/TRBV12-4	.	TRBJ2-1	TRBD1
TGTGCCTGGAGTTTGACAGGGGGAAGGGCAGATACGCAGTATTTT	CAWSLTGGRADTQYF	TRBV30	few	TRBJ2-3	TRBD1